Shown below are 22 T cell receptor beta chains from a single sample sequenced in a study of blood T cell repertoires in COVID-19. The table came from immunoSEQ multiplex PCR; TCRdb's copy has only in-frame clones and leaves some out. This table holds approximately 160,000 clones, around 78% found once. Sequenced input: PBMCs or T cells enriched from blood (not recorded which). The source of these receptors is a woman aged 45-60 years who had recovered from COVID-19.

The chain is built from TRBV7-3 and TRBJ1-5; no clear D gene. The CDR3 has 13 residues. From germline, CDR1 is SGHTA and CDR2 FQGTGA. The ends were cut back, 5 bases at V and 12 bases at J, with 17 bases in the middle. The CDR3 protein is CASSQSQEGSQHF. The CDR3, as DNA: TGTGCCAGCAGCCAATCGCAGGAGGGCAGCCAGCATTTT.

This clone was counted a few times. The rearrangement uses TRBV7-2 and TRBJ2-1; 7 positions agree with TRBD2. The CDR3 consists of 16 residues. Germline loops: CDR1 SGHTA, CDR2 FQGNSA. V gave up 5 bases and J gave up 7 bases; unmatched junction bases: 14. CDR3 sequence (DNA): TGTGCCAGCAGCAAGGGTCCCGCGGGCGGGAGTAATGAGCAGTTCTTC. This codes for CASSKGPAGGSNEQFF.

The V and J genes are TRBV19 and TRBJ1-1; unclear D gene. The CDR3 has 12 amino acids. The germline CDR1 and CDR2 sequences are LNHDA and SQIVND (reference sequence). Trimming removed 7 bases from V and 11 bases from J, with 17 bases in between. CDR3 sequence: CASTTSRDTAFF. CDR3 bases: TGTGCCAGTACGACATCTCGGGATACGGCTTTCTTT.

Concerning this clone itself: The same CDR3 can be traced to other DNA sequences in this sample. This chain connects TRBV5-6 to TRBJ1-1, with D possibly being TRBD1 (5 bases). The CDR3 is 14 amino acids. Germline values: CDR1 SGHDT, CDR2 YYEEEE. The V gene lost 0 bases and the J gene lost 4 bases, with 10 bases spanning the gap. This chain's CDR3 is CASSLVAGGTEAFF. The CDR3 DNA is TGTGCCAGCAGCTTGGTAGCGGGGGGCACTGAAGCTTTCTTT.

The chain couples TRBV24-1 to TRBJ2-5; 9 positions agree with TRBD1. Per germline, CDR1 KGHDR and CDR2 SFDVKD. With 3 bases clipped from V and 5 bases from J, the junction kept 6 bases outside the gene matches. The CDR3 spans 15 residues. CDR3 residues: CATSDQWDREETQYF. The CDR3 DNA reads TGTGCCACCAGTGATCAGTGGGACAGGGAGGAGACCCAGTACTTC.

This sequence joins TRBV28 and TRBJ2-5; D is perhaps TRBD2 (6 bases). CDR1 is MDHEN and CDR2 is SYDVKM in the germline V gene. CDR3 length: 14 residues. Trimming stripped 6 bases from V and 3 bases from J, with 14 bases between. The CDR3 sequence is CASSRSGVKETQYF. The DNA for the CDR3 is TGTGCCAGCAGCCGTTCGGGGGTAAAAGAGACCCAGTACTTC.

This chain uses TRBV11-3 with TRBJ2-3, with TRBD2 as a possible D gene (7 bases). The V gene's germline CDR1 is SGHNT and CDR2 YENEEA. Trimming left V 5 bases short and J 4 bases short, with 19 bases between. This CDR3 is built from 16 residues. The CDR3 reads CASSLNWGGPADTQYF. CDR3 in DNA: TGTGCCAGCAGCCTCAACTGGGGGGGGCCAGCAGATACGCAGTATTTT.

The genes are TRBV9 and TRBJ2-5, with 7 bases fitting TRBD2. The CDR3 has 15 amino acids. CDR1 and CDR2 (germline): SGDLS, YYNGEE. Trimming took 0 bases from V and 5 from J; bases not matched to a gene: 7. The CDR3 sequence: CASSVGLAISETQYF. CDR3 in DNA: TGTGCCAGCAGCGTAGGACTAGCAATTTCGGAGACCCAGTACTTC.

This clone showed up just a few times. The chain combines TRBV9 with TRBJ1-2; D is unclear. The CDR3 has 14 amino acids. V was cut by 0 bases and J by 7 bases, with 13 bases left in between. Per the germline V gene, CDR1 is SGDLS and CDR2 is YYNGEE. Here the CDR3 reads CASSVGGEFGGYTF. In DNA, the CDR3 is TGTGCCAGCAGCGTAGGCGGGGAATTCGGTGGCTACACCTTC.

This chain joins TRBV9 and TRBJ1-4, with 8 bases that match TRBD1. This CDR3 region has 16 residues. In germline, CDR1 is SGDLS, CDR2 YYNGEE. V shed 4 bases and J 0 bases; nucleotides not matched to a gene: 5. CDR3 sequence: CASSSTGGTTNEKLFF. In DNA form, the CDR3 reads TGTGCCAGCAGCTCTACAGGGGGGACAACTAATGAAAAACTGTTTTTT.

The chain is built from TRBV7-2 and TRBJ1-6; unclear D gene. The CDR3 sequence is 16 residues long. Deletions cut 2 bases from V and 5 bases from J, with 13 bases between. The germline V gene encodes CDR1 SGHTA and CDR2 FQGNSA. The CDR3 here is CASSLFRLEDNSPLHF. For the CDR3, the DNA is TGTGCCAGCAGCTTATTTAGGTTAGAGGATAATTCACCCCTCCACTTT.

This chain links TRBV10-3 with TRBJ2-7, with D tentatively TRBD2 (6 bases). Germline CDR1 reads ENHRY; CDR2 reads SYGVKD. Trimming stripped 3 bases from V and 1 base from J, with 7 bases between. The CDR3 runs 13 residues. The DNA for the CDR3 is TGTGCCATCAGTGAAGGGACTTCCTACGAGCAGTACGTC. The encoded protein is CAISEGTSYEQYV.

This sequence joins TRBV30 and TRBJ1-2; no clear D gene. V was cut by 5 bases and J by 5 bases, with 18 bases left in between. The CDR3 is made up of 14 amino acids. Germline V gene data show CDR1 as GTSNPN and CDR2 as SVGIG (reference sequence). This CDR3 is CAWYGGYDIYGYTF. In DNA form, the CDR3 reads TGTGCCTGGTATGGAGGCTACGATATATATGGCTACACCTTC.

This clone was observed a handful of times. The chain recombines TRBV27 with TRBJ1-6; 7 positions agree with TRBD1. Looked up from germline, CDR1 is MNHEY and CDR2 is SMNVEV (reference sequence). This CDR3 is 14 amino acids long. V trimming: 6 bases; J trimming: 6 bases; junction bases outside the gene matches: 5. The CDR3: CASSDRVRNSPLHF. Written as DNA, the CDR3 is TGTGCCAGCAGCGACAGGGTTCGTAATTCACCCCTCCACTTT.

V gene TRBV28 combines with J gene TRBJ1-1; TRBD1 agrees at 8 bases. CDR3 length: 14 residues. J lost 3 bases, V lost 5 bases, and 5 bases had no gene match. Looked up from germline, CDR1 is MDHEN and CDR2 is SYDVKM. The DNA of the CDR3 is TGTGCCAGCAGTCCCGGACAGGGCTACACTGAAGCTTTCTTT. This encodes CASSPGQGYTEAFF.

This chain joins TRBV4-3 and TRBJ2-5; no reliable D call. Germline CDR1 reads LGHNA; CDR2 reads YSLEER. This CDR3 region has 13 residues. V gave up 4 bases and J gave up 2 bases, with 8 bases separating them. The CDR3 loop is CASSRSVQETQYF. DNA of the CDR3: TGCGCCAGCAGCCGCTCGGTACAAGAGACCCAGTACTTC.

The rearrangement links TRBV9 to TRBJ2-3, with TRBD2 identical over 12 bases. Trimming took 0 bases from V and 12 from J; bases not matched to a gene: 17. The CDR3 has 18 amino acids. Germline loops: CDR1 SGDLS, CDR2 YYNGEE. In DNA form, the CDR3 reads TGTGCCAGCAGCGTAGTTTCTACCTTCCTAGCGGGGGGGCCCCTTCAGTATTTT. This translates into CASSVVSTFLAGGPLQYF.

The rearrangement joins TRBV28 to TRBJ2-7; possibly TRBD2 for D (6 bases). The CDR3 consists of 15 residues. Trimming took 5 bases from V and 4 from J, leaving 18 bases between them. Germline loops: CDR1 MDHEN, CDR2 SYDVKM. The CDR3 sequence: CASSPGGSEGYEQYV. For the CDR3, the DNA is TGTGCCAGCAGTCCCGGGGGTTCGGAAGGATACGAGCAGTACGTC.

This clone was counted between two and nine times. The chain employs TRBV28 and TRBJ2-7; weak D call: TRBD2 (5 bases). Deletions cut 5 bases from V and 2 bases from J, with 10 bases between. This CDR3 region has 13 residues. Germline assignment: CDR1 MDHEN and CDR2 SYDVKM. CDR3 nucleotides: TGTGCCAGCAGTCTCCGGGATGCCTACGAGCAGTACGTC. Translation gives CASSLRDAYEQYV.

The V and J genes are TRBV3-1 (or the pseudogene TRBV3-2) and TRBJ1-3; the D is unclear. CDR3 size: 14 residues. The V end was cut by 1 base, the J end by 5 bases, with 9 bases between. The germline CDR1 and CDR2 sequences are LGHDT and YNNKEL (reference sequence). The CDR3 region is CASSQAGSRNTIYF. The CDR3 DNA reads TGTGCCAGCAGCCAAGCGGGGAGTAGAAACACCATATATTTT.

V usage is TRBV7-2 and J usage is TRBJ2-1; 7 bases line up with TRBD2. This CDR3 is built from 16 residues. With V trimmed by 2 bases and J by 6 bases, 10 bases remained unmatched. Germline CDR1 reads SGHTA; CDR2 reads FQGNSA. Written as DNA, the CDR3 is TGTGCCAGCAGCTTAATGGCCCGGGAGGAGGGCAATGAGCAGTTCTTC. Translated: CASSLMAREEGNEQFF.

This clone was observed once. The CDR3 loop is CASSPGQGIAEQFF. DNA of the CDR3: TGTGCCAGCTCACCCGGACAGGGGATCGCTGAGCAGTTCTTC. The genes are TRBV18 and TRBJ2-1; 9 bases align to TRBD1. Germline CDR1 reads KGHSH; CDR2 reads LQKENI. The CDR3 extends over 14 amino acids. V trimming: 3 bases; J trimming: 9 bases; junction bases outside the gene matches: 6.